One and the same sample provided the 18 T cell receptor beta chains below, sequenced in a study of shared clonotypes between healthy human individuals. Profiled with immunoSEQ multiplex PCR; TCRdb holds only in-frame clones, not every one. The data contain around 600,000 clones, approximately 97% of them singletons. The sample consisted of naive CD4+ T cells sorted from blood. Subset specified: CD45RA+ positively selected. The origin of the receptors is a woman under 40 in good health.

DNA of the CDR3: TGCGCCAGCAGTGACGGACTAGCGGGAGAGTACAATGAGCAGTTCTTC. Residues: CASSDGLAGEYNEQFF. The chain is built from TRBV10-1 and TRBJ2-1; 13 bases are a match to TRBD2. Germline V gene sequence: CDR1 WNHNN, CDR2 SYGVQD (reference sequence). CDR3 length equals 16 residues. V was clipped by 3 bases and J by 4 bases; unmatched bases: 3.

The chain carries TRBV25-1 and TRBJ1-2, with a possible D match to TRBD1 (6 bases). This CDR3 comprises 13 residues. V was clipped by 5 bases and J by 7 bases, with 14 bases between them. The germline CDR1 and CDR2 sequences are MGHDK and SYGVNS. The CDR3 DNA reads as TGTGCCAGCAGTACGGGACATCGGGCTGGCTACACCTTC. It yields the protein CASSTGHRAGYTF.

V is TRBV5-1 and J is TRBJ2-7; maybe TRBD1 (6 bases). Germline CDR1 is SGHRS and CDR2 is YFSETQ. The CDR3 runs 14 residues. The V gene lost 4 bases and the J gene lost 3 bases, with 14 bases spanning the gap. The CDR3: CASSKERGYYEQYF. CDR3 nucleotide sequence: TGCGCCAGCAGCAAAGAGAGGGGGTACTACGAGCAGTACTTC.

The genes are TRBV18 and TRBJ1-2, with 8 positions matching TRBD1. The V segment lost 6 bases and the J segment 6 bases; nucleotides outside the gene matches: 9. The CDR3 spans 14 residues. From germline, CDR1 is KGHSH and CDR2 LQKENI. CDR3 DNA: TGTGCCAGCTCGGGCGGACAGGGACTCAATGGCTACACCTTC. Amino acid sequence: CASSGGQGLNGYTF.

The chain employs TRBV6-1 and TRBJ2-1; D remains unclear. The CDR3 extends over 10 amino acids. Trimming left V 8 bases short and J 7 bases short, with 6 bases between. The V gene's germline CDR1 is MNHNS and CDR2 SASEGT. DNA for the CDR3: TGTGCCAGCGGGTGGAATGAGCAGTTCTTC. Translation: CASGWNEQFF.

The chain couples TRBV28 to TRBJ2-3; tentative D call: TRBD2 (6 bases). V lost 1 base and J 4 bases, leaving 9 bases between the germline ends. Germline CDR1 is MDHEN and CDR2 is SYDVKM. CDR3 length: 14 amino acids. CDR3: CASSLFSGADTQYF. For the CDR3, the DNA is TGTGCCAGCAGTTTATTTTCGGGGGCAGATACGCAGTATTTT.

The chain joins TRBV6-1 to TRBJ2-7, with a tentative D call TRBD1 (6 bases). Trimming took off 3 bases at V and 6 bases at J, with 18 bases between the two ends. CDR1 and CDR2 from the germline V gene are MNHNS and SASEGT. The CDR3 sequence is 15 residues long. The CDR3 nucleotides are TGTGCCAGCAGTGACCGCCGGGACAATTTAGCCGAGCAGTACTTC. Translation: CASSDRRDNLAEQYF.

This rearrangement joins TRBV29-1 to TRBJ2-7; D call uncertain. V lost 4 bases and J lost 5, with 9 bases in between. Germline loops: CDR1 SQVTM, CDR2 ANQGSEA. This CDR3 is built from 11 residues. Here the CDR3 DNA reads TGCAGCGTTGCGGGTTACAACGAGCAGTACTTC. As protein: CSVAGYNEQYF.

The chain has TRBV7-8 and TRBJ2-1; 7 bases match TRBD2. This CDR3 is built from 15 residues. The V gene's germline CDR1 is SGHVS and CDR2 FQNEAQ. Trimming at V came to 3 bases and at J to 1 base, leaving 3 bases not matched to a gene. CDR3 residues: CASSLGGRSYNEQFF. In DNA, the CDR3 is TGTGCCAGCAGCTTGGGCGGGAGATCCTACAATGAGCAGTTCTTC.

The V call is TRBV18, the J call TRBJ1-1; the D is unclear. The CDR3 contains 14 residues. Looked up from germline, CDR1 is KGHSH and CDR2 is LQKENI. The V gene lost 3 bases and the J gene lost 8 bases, with 16 bases spanning the gap. The CDR3, as DNA: TGTGCCAGCTCACCCATCCCAAGACAAAAGGAAGCTTTCTTT. Its protein is CASSPIPRQKEAFF.

The rearrangement links TRBV28 to TRBJ1-5; D is possibly TRBD1 (5 bases). There are 12 residues in the CDR3. Trimming removed 5 bases from V and 6 bases from J, with 8 bases in between. Germline lookup yields CDR1 MDHEN and CDR2 SYDVKM. CDR3: CASSPGSQPQHF. In DNA form, the CDR3 reads TGTGCCAGCAGTCCAGGGAGTCAGCCCCAGCATTTT.

The gene calls are TRBV28 and TRBJ2-3; D perhaps matches TRBD2 (6 bases). CDR3 length: 16 residues. V was trimmed by 1 base and J by 0 bases, leaving 11 bases between them. Germline values: CDR1 MDHEN, CDR2 SYDVKM. The CDR3 here is CASSLSGATSTDTQYF. The CDR3 DNA reads as TGTGCCAGCAGTTTATCGGGAGCAACTAGCACAGATACGCAGTATTTT.

This chain joins TRBV2 and TRBJ1-1, with unresolved D. V dropped 6 bases and J dropped 1 base, with 12 bases sitting between them. This CDR3 comprises 14 residues. Per the germline V gene, CDR1 is SNHLY and CDR2 is FYNNEI. The CDR3 DNA sequence: TGTGCCAGCAGCGGGGATGGAAAGAACACTGAAGCTTTCTTT. Translating gives CASSGDGKNTEAFF.

The CDR3 region is CASSVSSSYNEQFF. The CDR3 DNA sequence: TGTGCCAGCAGCGTGAGTAGCTCCTACAATGAGCAGTTCTTC. The rearrangement uses TRBV7-3 and TRBJ2-1; D is unresolved. Trimming removed 5 bases at V and 0 bases at J, with 8 bases between. CDR1 is SGHTA and CDR2 is FQGTGA in the germline V gene. This CDR3 has 14 amino acids.

This clone was seen a few times. The rearrangement joins TRBV7-9 to TRBJ1-1, with D hard to call. The V gene's germline CDR1 is SEHNR and CDR2 FQNEAQ (reference sequence). V was shortened by 1 base and J by 0 bases, with 9 bases between the two germline ends. This CDR3 comprises 15 residues. The CDR3 is CASSLGPGMNTEAFF. The CDR3 DNA reads TGTGCCAGCAGCTTAGGTCCAGGAATGAACACTGAAGCTTTCTTT.

The chain couples TRBV19 to TRBJ2-6; D is possibly TRBD2 (5 bases). Germline V gene data show CDR1 as LNHDA and CDR2 as SQIVND (reference sequence). This CDR3 comprises 14 residues. V lost 6 bases, J lost 2 bases, and 8 bases lay in between. Written as DNA, the CDR3 is TGTGCCAGTAGGGAGGCTCCTGGGGCCAACGTCCTGACTTTC. Amino acid sequence: CASREAPGANVLTF.

The chain recombines TRBV5-1 with TRBJ2-1, with unresolved D. The V end lost 4 bases, the J end lost 4 bases, and 6 bases lay between the germline ends. Germline CDR1 SGHRS, CDR2 YFSETQ. This CDR3 has 12 amino acids. The CDR3 loop is CASSQTYNEQFF. DNA for the CDR3: TGCGCCAGCAGCCAGACTTACAATGAGCAGTTCTTC.

The gene calls are TRBV7-2 and TRBJ2-1; 9 positions match TRBD1. The CDR3 totals 15 residues. After removal of 6 bases from V and 4 bases from J, the junction contained 7 bases not matched to a gene. Germline V gene data show CDR1 as SGHTA and CDR2 as FQGNSA. CDR3 in DNA: TGTGCCAGCAGACCCCCGGGACAGGGATACAATGAGCAGTTCTTC. It translates to CASRPPGQGYNEQFF.